These T cell receptor beta chains were read from a single sample in a study of blood T cell repertoires in COVID-19. TCRdb's table, derived via immunoSEQ multiplex PCR, lists solely in-frame clones and lacks some. The sample has some 42,000 clones, approximately 90% seen once; the top ten hold roughly 10%. Input material: peripheral blood. These receptors were taken from a man aged 50 to 60 with active COVID-19. Each CDR3 is given with its conserved first and last residue. A D gene is named only where the DNA matches it firmly. Some rows have no size entry. The others give once, few or many, or a class for an expanded clone.

CASSQNTGNSGNTIYF	TGTGCCAGCAGCCAGAATACAGGGAACTCTGGAAACACCATATATTTT	TRBV4-2	NA	NA	TRBJ1-3
CASRADRGGTEAFF	TGTGCCAGCAGGGCAGACAGGGGTGGTACTGAAGCTTTCTTT	TRBV28	NA	TRBD1	TRBJ1-1
CASREDGLAKNIQYF	TGCGCCAGCAGGGAGGACGGTTTAGCCAAAAACATTCAGTACTTC	TRBV4-1	NA	NA	TRBJ2-4
CASSISADNEQFF	TGTGCCAGTAGTATATCCGCGGACAATGAGCAGTTCTTC	TRBV19	NA	NA	TRBJ2-1
CASSLAAGIGYNEQFF	TGCGCCAGCAGCTTGGCTGCAGGGATAGGGTACAATGAGCAGTTCTTC	TRBV5-1	once	NA	TRBJ2-1
CASSLGQGRNEKLFF	TGCGCCAGCAGCTTGGGGCAGGGCCGCAATGAAAAACTGTTTTTT	TRBV5-1	NA	NA	TRBJ1-4
CATSSQKLAGVHEQYF	TGTGCCACCAGCAGCCAGAAACTAGCGGGAGTACACGAGCAGTACTTC	TRBV15	NA	TRBD2	TRBJ2-7
CASSPGTSSYNEQFF	TGCGCCAGCAGCCCCGGGACTAGCTCCTACAATGAGCAGTTCTTC	TRBV5-1	NA	TRBD2	TRBJ2-1
CAMGRGGNTIYF	TGTGCCATGGGGAGGGGCGGAAACACCATATATTTT	TRBV10-3	NA	NA	TRBJ1-3
CASSSLYEQFF	TGTGCCAGCAGCTCTCTCTACGAGCAGTTCTTC	TRBV11-2	once	NA	TRBJ2-1
CATSPRSNQPQHF	TGTGCCACCAGTCCTAGAAGCAATCAGCCCCAGCATTTT	TRBV24-1	NA	NA	TRBJ1-5
CASKREGPIYEQYF	TGTGCCAGCAAGCGGGAGGGCCCAATTTACGAGCAGTACTTC	TRBV6-5	NA	TRBD2	TRBJ2-7
CASSPEVSIEDTQYF	TGTGCCAGCTCACCCGAGGTTTCTATAGAGGATACGCAGTATTTT	TRBV18	NA	NA	TRBJ2-3
CASSQTGAEAFF	TGTGCCAGCAGCCAAACAGGTGCTGAAGCTTTCTTT	TRBV3-1/TRBV3-2	NA	NA	TRBJ1-1
CASSSTGGRDIQYF	TGTGCCAGCAGTTCGACAGGGGGGAGGGACATTCAGTACTTC	TRBV27	NA	TRBD1	TRBJ2-4
CASSPPMGGRREKLFF	TGTGCCAGCAGCCCCCCGATGGGGGGGCGTAGGGAAAAACTGTTTTTT	TRBV5-5	NA	NA	TRBJ1-4
CASSRGTGGGDTQYF	TGTGCCAGCAGCCGCGGGACAGGGGGGGGAGATACGCAGTATTTT	TRBV5-6	NA	TRBD1	TRBJ2-3